The entry below gives a single T cell receptor beta chain sequence along with its context. The data were obtained in a study of shared clonotypes between healthy human individuals. Deep level was the assay's run setting. Clones were read by immunoSEQ multiplex PCR, and TCRdb kept only the in-frame ones, dropping some. Here the sample spans approximately 740,000 clones, roughly 92% being singletons. Naive CD8 cells were CD45RO-negative, positively selected for CCR7, excluding terminally differentiated effector memory CD45RA+ cells. The CDR3 loop spans 15 amino acids. The germline V gene encodes CDR1 MDHEN and CDR2 SYDVKM. The V segment lost 3 bases and the J segment 6 bases; nucleotides outside the gene matches: 10.

This clonotype was sampled from a man in his thirties or forties in good health. Sequencing input: naive CD8+ T cells sorted from blood. This chain uses TRBV28 with TRBJ1-2; 7 bases align to TRBD1. CDR3 amino acids: CASSFRPGGADGYTF. The DNA of the CDR3 is TGTGCCAGCAGTTTTAGGCCAGGGGGGGCCGATGGCTACACCTTC.